The 25 T cell receptor beta chains below all came from one sample that was sequenced in a study of monozygotic twins with inflammatory bowel disease. Following a re-call of the 5' RACE reads, TCRdb has one entry per CDR3 protein and lacks DNA. The sample is made up of roughly 160,000 distinct CDR3 sequences, and the top ten hold roughly 7% of it. Material: blood. The receptors were sampled from a human donor with ulcerative colitis or Crohn's disease, or a healthy co-twin of an affected twin (not recorded which).

The chain couples TRBV12-3 or TRBV12-4 to TRBJ2-2. This CDR3 spans 15 amino acids. CDR3 protein: CASSRGLGNTGELFF.

The CDR3 region is CASSLGTDSYGYTF. The chain carries TRBV7-6 and TRBJ1-2; the D call of TRBD1 rests on TCRdb alone, since no DNA is present to check it. The CDR3 sequence is 14 residues long. CDR1 and CDR2 (germline): SGHVS, FNYEAQ.

V and J are TRBV7-9 and TRBJ1-4; TCRdb's D gene call, TRBD1, goes unchecked for lack of DNA. The CDR3 consists of 14 residues. CDR1 and CDR2 (germline): SEHNR, FQNEAQ (reference sequence). The CDR3 sequence: CASSLDMTNEKLFF.

This chain links TRBV3-1 with TRBJ2-2; the D call from TCRdb, TRBD1, cannot be confirmed without DNA. The CDR3 contains 14 residues. Germline V lookup: CDR1 LGHDT, CDR2 YNNKEL (reference sequence). This chain's CDR3 is CASGDIPNTGELFF.

This rearrangement joins TRBV11-1 to TRBJ2-1; TCRdb outputs TRBD2, but without DNA this stays unchecked. CDR3 length: 18 residues. The germline gives CDR1 SGHAT, CDR2 FQDESV (reference sequence). The CDR3 sequence: CASSFIGPGGSGYNEQFF.

V and J are TRBV12-3 or TRBV12-4 and TRBJ1-5; TCRdb lists TRBD1, though no DNA is available to test this call. The CDR3 runs to 15 residues. CDR3 residues: CASRPTGDSYQPQHF.

CDR3: CASSLRAGGNEQFF. The chain recombines TRBV12-3 or TRBV12-4 with TRBJ2-1; there is no DNA to check the TCRdb D call of TRBD2. CDR3 length: 14 amino acids.

This chain connects TRBV3-1 to TRBJ2-5; with no DNA, the TCRdb D assignment of TRBD2 cannot be verified. This CDR3 spans 17 amino acids. The germline gives CDR1 LGHDT, CDR2 YNNKEL (reference sequence). The CDR3: CASSLGLAATSRETQYF.

This sequence joins TRBV5-1 and TRBJ2-3. The germline V gene encodes CDR1 SGHRS and CDR2 YFSETQ. This CDR3 spans 13 amino acids. CDR3 protein: CASSLARTDTQYF.

The J gene is TRBJ2-1, the V gene TRBV5-4. The CDR3 sequence is 11 residues long. Germline loops: CDR1 SGHNT, CDR2 YYREEE (reference sequence). The CDR3 reads CASRLLNEQFF.

The CDR3 loop is CASSLVLVGASDEKLFF. The V gene is TRBV7-2, the J gene TRBJ1-4; lacking DNA, the TRBD1 call made by TCRdb goes unchecked. CDR1 and CDR2 (germline): SGHTA, FQGNSA. CDR3 length: 17 amino acids.

This chain links TRBV6-2 or TRBV6-3 with TRBJ2-6; TCRdb reports TRBD1, a call that lacks DNA to check it against. Germline V gene lookup returns CDR1 MNHEY and CDR2 SVGEGT. The CDR3 loop spans 15 amino acids. This CDR3 is CASSIRQTWANVLTF.

The chain combines TRBV12-3 or TRBV12-4 with TRBJ2-1; TCRdb selects TRBD2, and the lack of DNA leaves this call unchecked. CDR3 length: 16 amino acids. CDR3 amino acids: CASNQKGLAAQNEQFF.

The rearrangement links TRBV30 to TRBJ2-1. Germline assignment: CDR1 GTSNPN and CDR2 SVGIG (reference sequence). The CDR3 loop spans 13 amino acids. This CDR3 reads CAWSRVTSNEQFF.

The V call is TRBV29-1, the J call TRBJ2-7. In germline, CDR1 is SQVTM, CDR2 ANQGSEA. CDR3 length: 12 residues. CDR3 sequence: CSVEHGSYEQYF.

The V call is TRBV20-1, the J call TRBJ1-5; TCRdb returns TRBD1, unconfirmable since there is no DNA. The CDR3 runs 13 residues. Germline assignment: CDR1 DFQATT and CDR2 SNEGSKA (reference sequence). This CDR3 is CSGRRGSNQPQHF.

CDR3 protein: CASSSLAGSYEQYF. The genes are TRBV5-1 and TRBJ2-7; TCRdb gives TRBD2 as the D gene, but with no DNA this cannot be confirmed. The CDR3 contains 14 residues. Germline CDR1 reads SGHRS; CDR2 reads YFSETQ.

The rearrangement links TRBV5-1 to TRBJ2-1; as DNA is missing, the TRBD1 call by TCRdb cannot be tested. Germline values: CDR1 SGHRS, CDR2 YFSETQ. This CDR3 has 16 amino acids. The CDR3 loop reads CASSPGGGRSYNEQFF.

This chain connects TRBV7-2 to TRBJ2-2; TCRdb gives TRBD1 as the D gene, but with no DNA this cannot be confirmed. Germline loops: CDR1 SGHTA, CDR2 FQGNSA. The CDR3 spans 17 residues. The CDR3 here is CASSLVPRAPGTGELFF.

The chain is built from TRBV20-1 and TRBJ1-5; as DNA is missing, the TRBD1 call by TCRdb cannot be tested. Germline V CDR1 and CDR2: DFQATT, SNEGSKA (reference sequence). This CDR3 has 13 amino acids. CDR3 sequence reads: CSARSGLDQPQHF.

The V and J genes are TRBV7-8 and TRBJ1-3. Germline V lookup: CDR1 SGHVS, CDR2 FQNEAQ. This CDR3 has 15 amino acids. The CDR3: CASSLDGKFRNTIYF.

The V gene is TRBV5-1, the J gene TRBJ1-1; TCRdb names TRBD1, which stays unverified in the absence of DNA. Germline-derived CDR1 and CDR2 are SGHRS and YFSETQ. The CDR3 is 14 amino acids. The CDR3 is CASSLGTGVGEAFF.

This sequence joins TRBV12-3 or TRBV12-4 and TRBJ1-1. The CDR3 is 13 amino acids. CDR3 region: CASSLGVRTEAFF.

This chain joins TRBV24-1 and TRBJ2-1; checking the TCRdb D call of TRBD1 is not possible without DNA. Germline CDR1 is KGHDR and CDR2 is SFDVKD. This CDR3 has 13 residues. The CDR3 protein is CATSDPGRGWQFF.

The V gene is TRBV7-2, the J gene TRBJ1-3; TCRdb gives TRBD1 as the D gene, but with no DNA this cannot be confirmed. Germline CDR1 and CDR2: SGHTA and FQGNSA. The CDR3 runs to 15 residues. CDR3 loop: CASSFARGSGNTIYF.